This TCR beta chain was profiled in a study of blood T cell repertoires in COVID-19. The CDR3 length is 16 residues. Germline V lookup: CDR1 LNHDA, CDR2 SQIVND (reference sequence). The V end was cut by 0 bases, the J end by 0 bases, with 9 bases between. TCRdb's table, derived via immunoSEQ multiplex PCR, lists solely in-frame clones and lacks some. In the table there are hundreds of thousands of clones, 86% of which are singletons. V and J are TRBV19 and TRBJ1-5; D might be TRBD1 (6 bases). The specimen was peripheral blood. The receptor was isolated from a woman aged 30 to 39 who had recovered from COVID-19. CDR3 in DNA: TGTGCCAGTAGTATAGATCCGGGACATAGCAATCAGCCCCAGCATTTT. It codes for CASSIDPGHSNQPQHF.